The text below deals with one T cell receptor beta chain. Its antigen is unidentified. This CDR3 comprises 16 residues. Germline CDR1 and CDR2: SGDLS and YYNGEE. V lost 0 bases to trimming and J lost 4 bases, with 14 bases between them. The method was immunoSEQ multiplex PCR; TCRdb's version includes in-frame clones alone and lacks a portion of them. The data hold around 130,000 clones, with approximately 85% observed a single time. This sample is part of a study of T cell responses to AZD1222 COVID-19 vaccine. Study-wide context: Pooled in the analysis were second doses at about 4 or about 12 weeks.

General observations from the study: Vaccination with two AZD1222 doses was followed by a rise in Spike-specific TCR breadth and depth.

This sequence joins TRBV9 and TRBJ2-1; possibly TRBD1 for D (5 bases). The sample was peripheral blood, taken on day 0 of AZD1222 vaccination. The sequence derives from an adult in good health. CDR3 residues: CASSVGLGPTYNEQFF. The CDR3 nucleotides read TGTGCCAGCAGCGTAGGGTTGGGGCCGACTTACAATGAGCAGTTCTTC.